This T cell receptor (beta chain) was sequenced during a study of blood T cell repertoires in COVID-19. Study summary: PBMCs, B-cell-depleted T cells, or T cells were the source of the cDNA or gDNA that made up the material.

The V gene lost 5 bases and the J gene lost 5 bases, with 12 bases spanning the gap. CDR1 KGHDR and CDR2 SFDVKD come from the germline V gene. The length of the CDR3 is 13 residues. Followed longitudinally, the Seattle patients had been enrolled during active infection. Original processing methods: Amplification with reference gene primers provided the estimates of nucleated cell counts. TCRdb's table, derived via immunoSEQ multiplex PCR, lists solely in-frame clones and lacks some. Clone size and the V and J calls come from that table; the DNA yielded D and trimming. Of roughly 60,000 clones detected, 84% appear once; the ten largest clones hold about 16%.

This TCR derives from a man in his 60s with COVID-19, enrolled during active disease. The rearrangement links TRBV24-1 to TRBJ2-7; TRBD1 might be the D (7 bases). Sample: peripheral blood. The CDR3 region is CATSGGTVDEQYF. DNA of the CDR3: TGTGCCACCAGTGGCGGGACAGTGGACGAGCAGTACTTC.